The sequence of this T cell receptor beta chain was determined in a study of CD8 T cells in ankylosing spondylitis. TCRdb re-called the 5' RACE reads with MiXCR, one entry per CDR3 protein. The sample lists around 27,000 distinct CDR3 sequences; roughly 2.4% were seen once. At least ten counts were recorded for this clonotype. Antigen specificity is unknown. Study results and caveats: Matched ankylosing spondylitis synovial fluid reportedly contained a significantly enriched population of disease-linked clones.

The V gene's germline CDR1 is SGDLS and CDR2 YYNGEE. The CDR3 covers 13 residues. V was clipped by 5 bases and J by 7 bases; unmatched bases: 5. Material for sequencing was blood, either unsorted or a sorted T cell fraction (not recorded which). This receptor was identified in a female donor with ankylosing spondylitis or in good health (not recorded which). This rearrangement joins TRBV9 to TRBJ2-3; 9 bases align to TRBD2. The CDR3 DNA reads as TGTGCCAGCAGTACTTCTAGCGGGAATACGCAGTATTTT. Its protein is CASSTSSGNTQYF.